Listed below are T cell receptor beta chains from one sample, sequenced in a study of blood T cells in healthy people across ages. TCRdb analysed the 5' RACE reads with MiXCR anew, one entry per CDR3 protein. The sample records approximately 940,000 distinct CDR3 sequences, roughly 43% being singletons. The specimen sequenced was blood. The receptors here all came from a man aged 25-45 years in good health. The CDR3 runs from the conserved cysteine through the conserved F or W. A row's size may be missing; if present it is once, few, many or a size class.

v_call clone_size cdr3_aa
TRBV2 NA CASRGDGGAEAFF
TRBV25-1 once CASSETGAVNTEAFF
TRBV7-9 NA CASSLLTSQETQYF
TRBV11-2 NA CASSLEDLTRQYF
TRBV10-3 once CAISEGQGITEAFF
TRBV7-9 NA CASSFGNGELFF
TRBV6-6 few CASSLDPPGNYEQYF
TRBV5-1 once CASSFTGNTRELFF
TRBV20-1 NA CSARDAGPSHNEQFF
TRBV5-1 few CASSWDRLQTQYF
TRBV3-1 NA CASSQFGTSGSIQNIQYF
TRBV7-2 NA CASSLVASGGGTDTQYF
TRBV11-2 NA CASSLTGEGYGYIF
TRBV6-7 few CASSYTDRDSNQPQHF
TRBV6-5 NA CATQRGHSYEQYF
TRBV3-1 NA CASSPGTGASNEQYF
TRBV20-1 many CSAPPGGALEETQYF
TRBV29-1 NA CSVEGVAGGNTGELFF
TRBV7-2 few CASSFYPTADEKLFF
TRBV29-1 NA CSVEVANANEQFF
TRBV11-1 NA CASTGQGMNTEAFF
TRBV6-1 NA CASSGDGANVLTF
TRBV7-3 NA CASSATGALQETQYF
TRBV5-4 NA CASSPREGQNEKLFF
TRBV20-1 NA CSARETGGIEAFF
TRBV6-5 NA CASSYSGGEFTYEQYF
TRBV11-3 NA CASSFLRDGNTPLHF
TRBV7-9 few CASSLLVGRKSYEQYF
TRBV24-1 once CATSDGVRFPYNEQFF
TRBV7-2 NA CASSSYMAGQLFF
TRBV6-5 NA CASRRRTESTGELFF
TRBV28 NA CASSLSGSAKYNSPLHF
TRBV20-1 few CSAGNHKETQYF
TRBV20-1 NA CSAPGTDSSPLHF
TRBV20-1 NA CSARTGAGDGYTF
TRBV9 few CASSVDLGKETQYF
TRBV7-2 NA CASSRTRDSGNTEAFF
TRBV7-3 few CASSGQGSGAFF
TRBV5-1 few CASSLAGYRAGPNEQFF
TRBV6-5 few CASSDRGGFNEKLFF